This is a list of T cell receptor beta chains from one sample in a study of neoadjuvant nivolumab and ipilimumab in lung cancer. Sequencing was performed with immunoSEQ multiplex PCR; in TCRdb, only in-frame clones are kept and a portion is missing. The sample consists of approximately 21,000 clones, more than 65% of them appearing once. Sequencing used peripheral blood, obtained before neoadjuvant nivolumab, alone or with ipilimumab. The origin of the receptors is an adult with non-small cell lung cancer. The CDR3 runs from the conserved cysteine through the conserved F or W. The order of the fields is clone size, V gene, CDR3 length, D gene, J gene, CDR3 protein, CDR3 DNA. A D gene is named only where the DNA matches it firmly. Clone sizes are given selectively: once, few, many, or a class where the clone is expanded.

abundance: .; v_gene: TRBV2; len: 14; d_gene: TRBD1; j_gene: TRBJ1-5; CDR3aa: CASSETGDDQPQHF; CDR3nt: TGTGCCAGCAGCGAGACAGGGGATGATCAGCCCCAGCATTTT
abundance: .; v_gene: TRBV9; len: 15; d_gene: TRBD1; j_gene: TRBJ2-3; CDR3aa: CASSVGQGTADTQYF; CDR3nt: TGTGCCAGCAGCGTGGGACAGGGAACGGCAGATACGCAGTATTTT
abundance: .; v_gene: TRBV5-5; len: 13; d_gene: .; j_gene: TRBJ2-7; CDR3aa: CASSFGPFDEQYF; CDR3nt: TGTGCCAGCAGCTTCGGTCCGTTCGACGAGCAGTACTTC
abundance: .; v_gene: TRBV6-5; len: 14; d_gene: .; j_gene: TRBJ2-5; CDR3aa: CASTSGATRETQYF; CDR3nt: TGTGCCAGCACCTCCGGGGCAACGCGGGAGACCCAGTACTTC
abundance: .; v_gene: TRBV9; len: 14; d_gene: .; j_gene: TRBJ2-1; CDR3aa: CASSTRPGYDEQFF; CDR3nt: TGTGCCAGCAGTACCCGTCCGGGGTATGATGAGCAGTTCTTC
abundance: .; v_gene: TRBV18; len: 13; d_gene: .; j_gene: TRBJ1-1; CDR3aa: CASSPSGSTEAFF; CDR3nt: TGTGCCAGCTCACCCTCGGGGAGCACTGAAGCTTTCTTT
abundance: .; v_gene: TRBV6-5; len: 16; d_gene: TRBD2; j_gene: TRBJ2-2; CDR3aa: CASSYSSGGVTGELFF; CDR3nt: TGTGCCAGCAGTTACTCTAGCGGGGGAGTCACCGGGGAGCTGTTTTTT
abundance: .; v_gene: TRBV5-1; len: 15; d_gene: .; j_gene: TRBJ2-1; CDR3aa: CASSLRHLPSDEQFF; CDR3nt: TGCGCCAGCAGCCTTAGGCACCTCCCCTCCGATGAGCAGTTCTTC
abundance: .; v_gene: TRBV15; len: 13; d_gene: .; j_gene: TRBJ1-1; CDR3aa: CATSREGYTEAFF; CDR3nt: TGTGCCACCAGCAGAGAAGGGTACACTGAAGCTTTCTTT
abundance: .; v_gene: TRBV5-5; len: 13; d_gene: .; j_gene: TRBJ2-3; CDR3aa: CASSFSREDTQYF; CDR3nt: TGTGCCAGCAGCTTTAGCAGGGAAGATACGCAGTATTTT
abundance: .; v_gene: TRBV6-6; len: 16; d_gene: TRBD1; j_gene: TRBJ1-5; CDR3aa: CASSPGQVISNQPQHF; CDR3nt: TGTGCCAGCAGCCCGGGACAGGTGATTAGCAATCAGCCCCAGCATTTT
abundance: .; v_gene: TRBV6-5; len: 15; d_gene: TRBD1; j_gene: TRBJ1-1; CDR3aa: CASSRWTGLNTEAFF; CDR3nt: TGTGCCAGCAGTCGATGGACAGGGCTTAACACTGAAGCTTTCTTT
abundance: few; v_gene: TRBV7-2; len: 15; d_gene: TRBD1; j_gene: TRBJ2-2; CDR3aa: CASSITGGLTGELFF; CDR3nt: TGTGCCAGCAGCATAACAGGGGGCCTCACCGGGGAGCTGTTTTTT
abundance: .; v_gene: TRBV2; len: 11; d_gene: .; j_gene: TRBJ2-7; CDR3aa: CASTGEYEQYF; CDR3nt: TGTGCCAGCACCGGGGAGTACGAGCAGTACTTC
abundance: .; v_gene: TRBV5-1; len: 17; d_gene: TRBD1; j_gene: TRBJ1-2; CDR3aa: CASSPAGTGSPNVGYTF; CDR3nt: TGCGCCAGCAGCCCAGCCGGGACAGGAAGCCCGAATGTCGGCTACACCTTC
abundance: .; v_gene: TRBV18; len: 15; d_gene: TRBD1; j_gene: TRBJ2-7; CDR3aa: CASSRQGFSRYEQYF; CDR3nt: TGTGCCAGCTCAAGACAGGGTTTCAGCCGATACGAGCAGTACTTC
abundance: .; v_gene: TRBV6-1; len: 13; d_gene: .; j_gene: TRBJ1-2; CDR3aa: CASSGKMEDGYTF; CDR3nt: TGTGCCAGCAGTGGAAAGATGGAAGATGGCTACACCTTC
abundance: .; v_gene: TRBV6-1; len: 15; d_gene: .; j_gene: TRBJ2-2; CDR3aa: CASTEAGARTGELFF; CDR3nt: TGTGCCAGTACCGAGGCAGGGGCGAGGACCGGGGAGCTGTTTTTT
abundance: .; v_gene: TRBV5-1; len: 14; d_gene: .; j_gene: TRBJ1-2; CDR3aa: CASSLEDSDYGYTF; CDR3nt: TGCGCCAGCAGCTTGGAGGATAGCGACTATGGCTACACCTTC
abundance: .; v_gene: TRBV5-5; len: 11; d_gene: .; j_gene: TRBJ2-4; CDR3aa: CASSFGRDQYF; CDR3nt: TGTGCCAGCAGCTTCGGACGGGATCAGTACTTC
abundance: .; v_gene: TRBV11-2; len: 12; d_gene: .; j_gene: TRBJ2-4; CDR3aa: CASSTIPDIQYF; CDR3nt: TGTGCCAGCAGCACTATCCCGGACATTCAGTACTTC
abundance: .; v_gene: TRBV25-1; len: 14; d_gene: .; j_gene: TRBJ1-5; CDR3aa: CASSEFWAEQPQHF; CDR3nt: TGTGCCAGCAGTGAATTTTGGGCGGAACAGCCCCAGCATTTT
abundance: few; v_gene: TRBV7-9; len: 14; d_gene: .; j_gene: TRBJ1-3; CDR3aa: CASSNGRTGNTIYF; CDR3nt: TGTGCCAGCAGCAATGGACGGACTGGAAACACCATATATTTT
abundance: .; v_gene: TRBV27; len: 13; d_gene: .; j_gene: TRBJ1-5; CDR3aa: CASPVGGNQPQHF; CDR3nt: TGTGCCAGTCCGGTGGGTGGTAATCAGCCCCAGCATTTT
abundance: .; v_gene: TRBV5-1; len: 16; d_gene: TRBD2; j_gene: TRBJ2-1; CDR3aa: CASSSHGTSGSNEQFF; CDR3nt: TGCGCCAGCAGTTCTCATGGGACTAGCGGGAGTAATGAGCAGTTCTTC
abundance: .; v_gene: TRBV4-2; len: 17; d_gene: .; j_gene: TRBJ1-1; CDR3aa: CASSQGSPGTLNTEAFF; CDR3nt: TGTGCCAGCAGCCAAGGTTCCCCGGGGACTCTGAACACTGAAGCTTTCTTT
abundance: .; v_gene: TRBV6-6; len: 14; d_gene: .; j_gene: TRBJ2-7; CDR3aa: CASSYLGRGGEQYF; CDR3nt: TGTGCCAGCAGTTACTTGGGCAGGGGAGGAGAGCAGTACTTC
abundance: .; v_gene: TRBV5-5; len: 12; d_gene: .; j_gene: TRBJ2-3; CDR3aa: CASSEWSGTQYF; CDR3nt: TGTGCCAGCAGCGAATGGTCAGGTACGCAGTATTTT
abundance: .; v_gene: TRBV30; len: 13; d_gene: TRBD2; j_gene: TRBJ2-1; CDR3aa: CAWRERDYNEQFF; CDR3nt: TGTGCCTGGAGGGAGCGGGACTACAATGAGCAGTTCTTC
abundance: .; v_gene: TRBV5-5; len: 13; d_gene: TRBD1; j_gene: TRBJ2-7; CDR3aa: CASSSRDSYEQYF; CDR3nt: TGTGCCAGCAGCTCCCGGGACAGCTACGAGCAGTACTTC
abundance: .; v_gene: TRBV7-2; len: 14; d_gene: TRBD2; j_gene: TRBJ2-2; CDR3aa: CASSSTGGTGELFF; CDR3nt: TGTGCCAGCAGCTCAACGGGGGGAACCGGGGAGCTGTTTTTT
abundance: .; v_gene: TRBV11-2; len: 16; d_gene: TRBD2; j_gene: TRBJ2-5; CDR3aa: CASSLTSGEVSETQYF; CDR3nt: TGTGCCAGCAGCTTAACGAGCGGGGAGGTCTCAGAGACCCAGTACTTC
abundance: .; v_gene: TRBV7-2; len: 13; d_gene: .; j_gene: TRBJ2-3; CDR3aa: CASSGNQGDTQYF; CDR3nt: TGTGCCAGCAGCGGAAACCAGGGAGATACGCAGTATTTT
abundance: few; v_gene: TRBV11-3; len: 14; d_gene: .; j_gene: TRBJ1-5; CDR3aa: CASSLGGPYQPQHF; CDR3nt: TGTGCCAGCAGCTTAGGAGGGCCCTATCAGCCCCAGCATTTT
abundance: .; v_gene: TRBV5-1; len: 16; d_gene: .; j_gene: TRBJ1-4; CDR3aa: CASSLESGAGSLKLFF; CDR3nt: TGCGCCAGCAGCCTGGAAAGTGGGGCAGGGTCTCTAAAACTGTTTTTT
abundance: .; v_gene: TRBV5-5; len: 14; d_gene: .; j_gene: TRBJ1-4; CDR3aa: CASRPGQSNEKLFF; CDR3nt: TGTGCCAGCAGACCAGGGCAGAGTAATGAAAAACTGTTTTTT
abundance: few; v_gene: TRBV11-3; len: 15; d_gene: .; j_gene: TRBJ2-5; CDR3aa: CASTTSEWGGETQYF; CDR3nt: TGTGCCAGCACCACCAGTGAGTGGGGAGGAGAGACCCAGTACTTC
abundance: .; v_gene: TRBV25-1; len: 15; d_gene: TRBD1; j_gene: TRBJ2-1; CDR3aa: CASGRGRGGANEQFF; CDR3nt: TGTGCCAGCGGCAGGGGGCGGGGTGGGGCCAATGAGCAGTTCTTC
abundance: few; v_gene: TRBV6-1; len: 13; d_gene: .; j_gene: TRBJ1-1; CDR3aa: CASSEEGYTEAFF; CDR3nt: TGTGCCAGCAGTGAAGAGGGGTACACTGAAGCTTTCTTT
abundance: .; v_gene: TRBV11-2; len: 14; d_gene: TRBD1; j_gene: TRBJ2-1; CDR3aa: CASSAAGTANEQFF; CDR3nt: TGTGCCAGCAGCGCCGCCGGGACAGCCAATGAGCAGTTCTTC
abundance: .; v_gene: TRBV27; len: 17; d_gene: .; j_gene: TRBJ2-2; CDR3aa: CASSLSLREVDTGELFF; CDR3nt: TGTGCCAGCAGTTTATCGCTAAGGGAGGTTGACACCGGGGAGCTGTTTTTT
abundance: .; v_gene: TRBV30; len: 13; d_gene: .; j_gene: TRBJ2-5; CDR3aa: CALIQASQETQYF; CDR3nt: TGTGCCTTAATACAGGCAAGCCAAGAGACCCAGTACTTC
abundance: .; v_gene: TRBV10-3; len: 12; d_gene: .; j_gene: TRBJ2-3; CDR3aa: CASKDNTDTQYF; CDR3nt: TGTGCCAGTAAGGACAACACAGATACGCAGTATTTT
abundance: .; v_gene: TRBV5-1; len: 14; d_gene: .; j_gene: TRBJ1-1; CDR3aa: CASRGGGEFTEAFF; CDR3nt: TGCGCCAGCAGGGGGGGAGGGGAATTCACTGAAGCTTTCTTT
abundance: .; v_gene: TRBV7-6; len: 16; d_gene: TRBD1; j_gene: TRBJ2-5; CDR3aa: CASSSHPGQGKETQYF; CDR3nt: TGTGCCAGCAGCTCCCACCCCGGACAGGGGAAAGAGACCCAGTACTTC
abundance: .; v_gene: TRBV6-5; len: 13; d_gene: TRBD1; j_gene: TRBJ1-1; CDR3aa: CASSYRGDTEAFF; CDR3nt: TGTGCCAGCAGCTACAGGGGTGACACTGAAGCTTTCTTT
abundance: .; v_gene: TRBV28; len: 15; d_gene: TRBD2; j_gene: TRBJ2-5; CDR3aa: CASSFGSGWRETQYF; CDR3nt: TGTGCCAGCAGTTTTGGTAGCGGGTGGCGAGAGACCCAGTACTTC
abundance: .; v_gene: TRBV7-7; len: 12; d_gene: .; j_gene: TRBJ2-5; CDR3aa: CASSSSQETQYF; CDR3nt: TGTGCTAGCAGCTCCTCTCAAGAGACCCAGTACTTC
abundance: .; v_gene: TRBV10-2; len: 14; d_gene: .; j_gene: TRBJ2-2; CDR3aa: CASSLGGDTGELFF; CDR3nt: TGCGCCAGCAGTCTGGGGGGCGACACCGGGGAGCTGTTTTTT
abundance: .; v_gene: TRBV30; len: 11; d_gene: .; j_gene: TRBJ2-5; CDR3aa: CAWSASETQYF; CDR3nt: TGTGCCTGGAGTGCTTCGGAGACCCAGTACTTC
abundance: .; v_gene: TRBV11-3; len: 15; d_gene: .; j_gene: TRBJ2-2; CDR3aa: CASSPTATNTGELFF; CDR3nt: TGTGCCAGCAGCCCGACAGCTACGAACACCGGGGAGCTGTTTTTT
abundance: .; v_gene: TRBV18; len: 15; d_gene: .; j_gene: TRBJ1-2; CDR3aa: CASSPSGRGNYGYTF; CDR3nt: TGTGCCAGCTCACCGTCGGGCAGGGGTAACTATGGCTACACCTTC
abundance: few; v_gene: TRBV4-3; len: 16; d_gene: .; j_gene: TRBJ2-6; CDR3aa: CASSQDGDSGANVLTF; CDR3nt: TGCGCCAGCAGCCAAGATGGAGATTCTGGGGCCAACGTCCTGACTTTC
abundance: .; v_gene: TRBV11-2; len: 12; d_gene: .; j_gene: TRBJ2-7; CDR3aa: CASTSASYEQYF; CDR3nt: TGTGCCAGCACTTCGGCCTCCTACGAGCAGTACTTC
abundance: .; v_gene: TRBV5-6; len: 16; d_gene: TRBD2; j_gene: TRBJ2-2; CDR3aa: CASSDILAGNTGELFF; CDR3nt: TGTGCCAGCAGCGATATACTAGCGGGTAACACCGGGGAGCTGTTTTTT
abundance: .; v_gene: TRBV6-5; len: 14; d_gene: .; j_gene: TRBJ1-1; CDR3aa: CASSLQGMNTEAFF; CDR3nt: TGTGCCAGCAGCCTACAGGGAATGAACACTGAAGCTTTCTTT
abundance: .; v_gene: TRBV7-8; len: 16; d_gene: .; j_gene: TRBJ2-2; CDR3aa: CASTVNPGLNTGELFF; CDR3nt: TGTGCCAGCACCGTAAATCCGGGACTCAACACCGGGGAGCTGTTTTTT